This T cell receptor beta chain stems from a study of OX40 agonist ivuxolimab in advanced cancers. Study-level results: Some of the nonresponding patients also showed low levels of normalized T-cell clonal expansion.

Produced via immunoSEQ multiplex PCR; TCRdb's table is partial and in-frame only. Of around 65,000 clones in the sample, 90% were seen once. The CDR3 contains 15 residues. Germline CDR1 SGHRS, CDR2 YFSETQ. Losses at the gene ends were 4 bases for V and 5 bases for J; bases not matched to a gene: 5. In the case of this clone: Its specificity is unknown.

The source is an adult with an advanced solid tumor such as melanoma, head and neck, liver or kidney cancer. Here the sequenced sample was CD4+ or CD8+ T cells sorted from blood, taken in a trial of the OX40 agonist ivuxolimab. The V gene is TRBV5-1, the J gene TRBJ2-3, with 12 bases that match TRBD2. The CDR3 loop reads CASSIGLAGQDTQYF. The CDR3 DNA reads TGCGCCAGCAGCATTGGACTAGCGGGACAAGATACGCAGTATTTT.